These T cell receptor beta chains were read from a single sample in a study of T cell responses to AZD1222 COVID-19 vaccine. The table came from immunoSEQ multiplex PCR; TCRdb's copy has only in-frame clones and leaves some out. The sample has 150,000 to 200,000 clones; 80% to 90% are singletons. The sequenced sample was peripheral blood, obtained on day 0 of AZD1222 vaccination. The receptors derive from an adult in good health. Both conserved end residues are part of each CDR3. The order of the fields is clone size, V gene, D gene, J gene, CDR3 DNA, CDR3 protein. A D gene is named only where the DNA matches it firmly. A row's size may be missing; if present it is once, few, many or a size class.

abundance: .
v_gene: TRBV11-2
d_gene: .
j_gene: TRBJ1-2
CDR3nt: TGTGCCAGCAGCTTAGAGTTCGGCGGGGAAAACTATGGCTACACCTTC
CDR3aa: CASSLEFGGENYGYTF

abundance: .
v_gene: TRBV29-1
d_gene: .
j_gene: TRBJ1-1
CDR3nt: TGCAGCGTTGTACCGTCCGGTTATCGGGCAGAAGCTTTCTTT
CDR3aa: CSVVPSGYRAEAFF

abundance: .
v_gene: TRBV2
d_gene: .
j_gene: TRBJ2-1
CDR3nt: TGTGCCAGCAGCCCATGGGACAACTCCTACAATGAGCAGTTCTTC
CDR3aa: CASSPWDNSYNEQFF

abundance: .
v_gene: TRBV10-3
d_gene: .
j_gene: TRBJ1-2
CDR3nt: TGTGCCATCAGTGAGTCTACAGGGCCGGAATACACCTTC
CDR3aa: CAISESTGPEYTF

abundance: few
v_gene: TRBV3-1/TRBV3-2
d_gene: .
j_gene: TRBJ2-2
CDR3nt: TGTGCCAGCAGCCTAGCCGGGGAGCTGTTTTTT
CDR3aa: CASSLAGELFF

abundance: .
v_gene: TRBV9
d_gene: .
j_gene: TRBJ1-2
CDR3nt: TGTGCCAGCAGCGAAGCAACAGCAGGGAGAGGCTACACCTTC
CDR3aa: CASSEATAGRGYTF

abundance: .
v_gene: TRBV4-3
d_gene: .
j_gene: TRBJ1-6
CDR3nt: TGCGCCAGCAGCCAAGATGTAGGGCCTAGTCCCCTCCACTTT
CDR3aa: CASSQDVGPSPLHF

abundance: .
v_gene: TRBV11-2
d_gene: .
j_gene: TRBJ1-2
CDR3nt: TGTGCCAGCAGCTTAGAAGACATTGGGAGCTACACCTTC
CDR3aa: CASSLEDIGSYTF

abundance: .
v_gene: TRBV6-5
d_gene: .
j_gene: TRBJ1-6
CDR3nt: TGTGCCAGCAGTTACTCGGGCTTCAATTCACCCCTCCACTTT
CDR3aa: CASSYSGFNSPLHF

abundance: .
v_gene: TRBV5-8
d_gene: .
j_gene: TRBJ2-3
CDR3nt: TGTGCCAGCAGCTTGGACAACACAGATACGCAGTATTTT
CDR3aa: CASSLDNTDTQYF

abundance: .
v_gene: TRBV11-3
d_gene: TRBD1
j_gene: TRBJ2-4
CDR3nt: TGTGCCAGCAGCCCTAGGACAGGGATTGGAAACATTCAGTACTTC
CDR3aa: CASSPRTGIGNIQYF

abundance: .
v_gene: TRBV28
d_gene: .
j_gene: TRBJ1-5
CDR3nt: TGTGCCAGCACCCAGGTCCAGGAACCCCAGCATTTT
CDR3aa: CASTQVQEPQHF

abundance: .
v_gene: TRBV6-5
d_gene: .
j_gene: TRBJ1-5
CDR3nt: TGTGCCAACTCGCAGGGTTCAAATCAGCCCCAGCATTTT
CDR3aa: CANSQGSNQPQHF

abundance: .
v_gene: TRBV6-5
d_gene: .
j_gene: TRBJ2-3
CDR3nt: TGTGCCAGCAGTTACGGGGGGCGCGGCACAGATACGCAGTATTTT
CDR3aa: CASSYGGRGTDTQYF

abundance: .
v_gene: TRBV5-6
d_gene: TRBD1
j_gene: TRBJ2-7
CDR3nt: TGTGCCAGCAGCCACACAGGGGGCGAGCAGTACTTC
CDR3aa: CASSHTGGEQYF

abundance: .
v_gene: TRBV10-1
d_gene: TRBD2
j_gene: TRBJ2-7
CDR3nt: TGCGCCAGCAGTGAGCTACTAGCGGGAGGCGCCGACGAGCAGTACTTC
CDR3aa: CASSELLAGGADEQYF

abundance: .
v_gene: TRBV7-2
d_gene: TRBD1
j_gene: TRBJ1-1
CDR3nt: TGTGCCAGCAGCGAACAGGGGGCGAGCACTGAAGCTTTCTTT
CDR3aa: CASSEQGASTEAFF

abundance: .
v_gene: TRBV15
d_gene: .
j_gene: TRBJ1-5
CDR3nt: TGTGCCACCAGCAGAGATAGGTCAGGAGGGGATCAGCCCCAGCATTTT
CDR3aa: CATSRDRSGGDQPQHF

abundance: .
v_gene: TRBV18
d_gene: .
j_gene: TRBJ2-1
CDR3nt: TGTGCCAGCTCTCGCAAGGCAGAGACCAATGAGCAGTTCTTC
CDR3aa: CASSRKAETNEQFF

abundance: .
v_gene: TRBV19
d_gene: TRBD1
j_gene: TRBJ1-5
CDR3nt: TGTGCCAGTAGTGAGTACAGGGGGCATGGCAATCAGCCCCAGCATTTT
CDR3aa: CASSEYRGHGNQPQHF

abundance: .
v_gene: TRBV6-5
d_gene: TRBD1
j_gene: TRBJ2-7
CDR3nt: TGTGCCAGCACGGGGACAGGGATCAACGAGCAGTACTTC
CDR3aa: CASTGTGINEQYF

abundance: .
v_gene: TRBV6-6
d_gene: .
j_gene: TRBJ1-5
CDR3nt: TGTGCCAGCACCCATAGGGGAGGGACTCAGCCCCAGCATTTT
CDR3aa: CASTHRGGTQPQHF

abundance: .
v_gene: TRBV4-1
d_gene: .
j_gene: TRBJ1-6
CDR3nt: TGCGCCAGCAGCCAAGACGAGGCAGGGAGGGCGAATTCACCCCTCCACTTT
CDR3aa: CASSQDEAGRANSPLHF

abundance: .
v_gene: TRBV10-3
d_gene: .
j_gene: TRBJ2-7
CDR3nt: TGTGCCATCAGTAAAGAGGTGGCTGGACCCTACGAGCAGTACTTC
CDR3aa: CAISKEVAGPYEQYF

abundance: few
v_gene: TRBV20-1
d_gene: TRBD2
j_gene: TRBJ2-3
CDR3nt: TGCAGTGCGAGTGGTGGACTAGCGCACACAGATACGCAGTATTTT
CDR3aa: CSASGGLAHTDTQYF

abundance: .
v_gene: TRBV9
d_gene: .
j_gene: TRBJ1-2
CDR3nt: TGTGCCAGCAGCGCCCCCCGGCGAGGGGGGGAGCGTGGCTACACCTTC
CDR3aa: CASSAPRRGGERGYTF

abundance: few
v_gene: TRBV12-3/TRBV12-4
d_gene: .
j_gene: TRBJ1-1
CDR3nt: TGTGCCAGCAGTTTTGGGACAAATAAGGCTTTCTTT
CDR3aa: CASSFGTNKAFF

abundance: .
v_gene: TRBV28
d_gene: TRBD2
j_gene: TRBJ2-2
CDR3nt: TGTGCCAGCAGTCGCAGCCCCTCACAGAGACTAGCGGGGCCAGCCGGGGAGCTGTTTTTT
CDR3aa: CASSRSPSQRLAGPAGELFF

abundance: .
v_gene: TRBV5-1
d_gene: .
j_gene: TRBJ1-6
CDR3nt: TGCGCCAGCAGCTTGGGAGAGGGAACGGGAAATTCACCCCTCCACTTT
CDR3aa: CASSLGEGTGNSPLHF

abundance: .
v_gene: TRBV4-3
d_gene: TRBD2
j_gene: TRBJ2-3
CDR3nt: TGCGCCAGCAGCCAACCTAGCGGGGATTCGGGGGATACGCAGTATTTT
CDR3aa: CASSQPSGDSGDTQYF

abundance: .
v_gene: TRBV30
d_gene: TRBD1
j_gene: TRBJ1-5
CDR3nt: TGTGCCTGGAGTGAGATAGGGGGCGATCAGCCCCAGCATTTT
CDR3aa: CAWSEIGGDQPQHF

abundance: .
v_gene: TRBV18
d_gene: .
j_gene: TRBJ1-5
CDR3nt: TGTGCCAGCTCACTGGCCTCAGATCAGCCCCAGCATTTT
CDR3aa: CASSLASDQPQHF

abundance: .
v_gene: TRBV7-2
d_gene: TRBD1
j_gene: TRBJ1-1
CDR3nt: TGTGCCAGCAGCAGACAGGGGGCGCGCACTGAAGCTTTCTTT
CDR3aa: CASSRQGARTEAFF

abundance: .
v_gene: TRBV6-6
d_gene: .
j_gene: TRBJ2-5
CDR3nt: TGTGCCAGCAGTTACCCGACGGACCAGGGGGGAACCCAGTACTTC
CDR3aa: CASSYPTDQGGTQYF

abundance: .
v_gene: TRBV12-5
d_gene: .
j_gene: TRBJ1-1
CDR3nt: TGTGCTAGTGGTCCACAGGGACCTGAAGCTTTCTTT
CDR3aa: CASGPQGPEAFF

abundance: .
v_gene: TRBV11-2
d_gene: .
j_gene: TRBJ1-1
CDR3nt: TGTGCCAGCAGCCTAACACGGGAGAGGCGGCCTGAAGCTTTCTTT
CDR3aa: CASSLTRERRPEAFF

abundance: .
v_gene: TRBV30
d_gene: .
j_gene: TRBJ2-7
CDR3nt: TGTGCCTGGAGTGAGAGGGTCCGGGCCTACGAGCAGTACTTC
CDR3aa: CAWSERVRAYEQYF

abundance: .
v_gene: TRBV5-1
d_gene: .
j_gene: TRBJ1-2
CDR3nt: TGCGCCAGCAGCCGGGACGTGGCTAACTATGGCTACACCTTC
CDR3aa: CASSRDVANYGYTF

abundance: few
v_gene: TRBV12-3/TRBV12-4
d_gene: .
j_gene: TRBJ1-3
CDR3nt: TGTGCCAGCAGTTTTGAGGGAAACACCATATATTTT
CDR3aa: CASSFEGNTIYF

abundance: once
v_gene: TRBV20-1
d_gene: .
j_gene: TRBJ1-5
CDR3nt: TGCAGTGCTAGTAAGGGGACGGATCAGCCCCAGCATTTT
CDR3aa: CSASKGTDQPQHF

abundance: .
v_gene: TRBV28
d_gene: TRBD1
j_gene: TRBJ1-2
CDR3nt: TGTGCCAGCAGTGACAGGGTGAATGGCTACACCTTC
CDR3aa: CASSDRVNGYTF

abundance: .
v_gene: TRBV9
d_gene: .
j_gene: TRBJ2-7
CDR3nt: TGTGCCAGCAGCGTTGGGCTTCCGAGCTCCTACGAGCAGTACTTC
CDR3aa: CASSVGLPSSYEQYF

abundance: .
v_gene: TRBV28
d_gene: TRBD1
j_gene: TRBJ1-3
CDR3nt: TGTGCCAGCAGTAGGACAGGGTACGGAAACACCATATATTTT
CDR3aa: CASSRTGYGNTIYF

abundance: once
v_gene: TRBV3-1/TRBV3-2
d_gene: .
j_gene: TRBJ1-2
CDR3nt: TGTGCCAGCAGCCAAGGAGCAGGAAATGGCTACACCTTC
CDR3aa: CASSQGAGNGYTF

abundance: .
v_gene: TRBV7-2
d_gene: TRBD1
j_gene: TRBJ2-4
CDR3nt: TGTGCCAGCAGCTCAGACTTTGGACAGGACCGCATTCAGTACTTC
CDR3aa: CASSSDFGQDRIQYF

abundance: .
v_gene: TRBV29-1
d_gene: .
j_gene: TRBJ1-3
CDR3nt: TGCAGCGTTGAAGGGGGGCAGTTGTCTGGAAACACCATATATTTT
CDR3aa: CSVEGGQLSGNTIYF

abundance: .
v_gene: TRBV14
d_gene: TRBD1
j_gene: TRBJ1-2
CDR3nt: TGTGCCAGCAGCCAAGAAACCCCCGGGACAGGAGATGGCTACACCTTC
CDR3aa: CASSQETPGTGDGYTF

abundance: .
v_gene: TRBV6-6
d_gene: .
j_gene: TRBJ2-7
CDR3nt: TGTGCCAGCAGTTACGACGCGCCCGCCCGGCAGTACTTC
CDR3aa: CASSYDAPARQYF

abundance: .
v_gene: TRBV15
d_gene: TRBD1
j_gene: TRBJ2-7
CDR3nt: TGTGCCACCAGCAGACCGGGACAGCATACCTACGAGCAGTACTTC
CDR3aa: CATSRPGQHTYEQYF

abundance: .
v_gene: TRBV6-5
d_gene: .
j_gene: TRBJ2-3
CDR3nt: TGTGCCAGCAGTCGACAGCATTACACAGATACGCAGTATTTT
CDR3aa: CASSRQHYTDTQYF

abundance: once
v_gene: TRBV20-1
d_gene: .
j_gene: TRBJ1-4
CDR3nt: TGCAGTGGACTAGGTAATGAAAAACTGTTTTTT
CDR3aa: CSGLGNEKLFF

abundance: .
v_gene: TRBV4-2
d_gene: TRBD2
j_gene: TRBJ2-1
CDR3nt: TGTGCCAGCAGCCCCCGACTAGCGTATTACAATGAGCAGTTCTTC
CDR3aa: CASSPRLAYYNEQFF

abundance: .
v_gene: TRBV10-3
d_gene: TRBD1
j_gene: TRBJ1-2
CDR3nt: TGTGCCATCACCTCAGGGGGCGCTACTTATGGCTACACCTTC
CDR3aa: CAITSGGATYGYTF

abundance: few
v_gene: TRBV5-1
d_gene: .
j_gene: TRBJ1-5
CDR3nt: TGCGCCAGCAGCCGGGACGCCGATCAGCCCCAGCATTTT
CDR3aa: CASSRDADQPQHF

abundance: .
v_gene: TRBV7-2
d_gene: TRBD2
j_gene: TRBJ2-7
CDR3nt: TGTGCCTCTTGGGTAGCGGGAGACTCCTACGAGCAGTACTTC
CDR3aa: CASWVAGDSYEQYF